The 20 T cell receptor beta chains presented below share a single source sample, sequenced in a study of OX40 agonist ivuxolimab in advanced cancers. The method was immunoSEQ multiplex PCR; TCRdb's version includes in-frame clones alone and lacks a portion of them. This sample has 50,000 to 70,000 clones, with around 80% found just once. The source material was CD4+ or CD8+ T cells sorted from blood, sampled in a trial of the OX40 agonist ivuxolimab. These receptors were collected from an adult with an advanced solid tumor such as melanoma, head and neck, liver or kidney cancer.

The chain joins TRBV6-5 to TRBJ1-1; D is unresolved. V was trimmed by 7 bases and J by 2 bases, leaving 14 bases between them. Germline assignment: CDR1 MNHEY and CDR2 SVGAGI. The CDR3 contains 14 residues. The CDR3 sequence: CASIDPTKNTEAFF. In DNA form, the CDR3 reads TGTGCCAGCATTGACCCAACTAAAAACACTGAAGCTTTCTTT.

The chain employs TRBV11-2 and TRBJ2-5; no definite D call. The CDR3 is 13 amino acids. CDR1 is SGHAT and CDR2 is FQNNGV in the germline V gene. V was pared by 3 bases and J by 5 bases, with 10 bases between. This chain's CDR3 is CASSLSQLETQYF. The CDR3 coding sequence is TGTGCCAGCAGCTTGAGCCAATTGGAGACCCAGTACTTC.

The chain combines TRBV9 with TRBJ2-7; TRBD1 matches 7 bases. Germline V gene lookup returns CDR1 SGDLS and CDR2 YYNGEE. The CDR3 length is 16 residues. With 2 bases clipped from V and 0 bases from J, the junction kept 8 bases outside the gene matches. CDR3 protein: CASSVGTGTDSYEQYF. The CDR3 nucleotides read TGTGCCAGCAGCGTGGGCACCGGGACAGACTCCTACGAGCAGTACTTC.

The V gene is TRBV27, the J gene TRBJ2-3; D not resolved. V was pared by 2 bases and J by 5 bases, with 5 bases between. There are 12 residues in the CDR3. Germline lookup yields CDR1 MNHEY and CDR2 SMNVEV (reference sequence). The DNA of the CDR3 is TGTGCCAGCAGTTTAACGCGAGATACGCAGTATTTT. Translation: CASSLTRDTQYF.

The gene calls are TRBV28 and TRBJ1-1, with D tentatively TRBD1 (5 bases). This CDR3 spans 13 amino acids. The ends were cut back, 1 base at V and 10 bases at J, with 13 bases in the middle. Germline V CDR1 and CDR2: MDHEN, SYDVKM. CDR3 DNA sequence: TGTGCCAGCAGTTTATTCGGGACGGAGGGAGCTTTCTTT. Protein: CASSLFGTEGAFF.

The gene calls are TRBV11-2 and TRBJ2-1; maybe TRBD2 (5 bases). CDR3 length: 15 residues. Trimming cost V 5 bases and J 7 bases, with 18 bases left between them. The germline gives CDR1 SGHAT, CDR2 FQNNGV. CDR3 DNA sequence: TGTGCCAGCAGCCTAGGACTCCGCCCTGATAATGAGCAGTTCTTC. The encoded protein is CASSLGLRPDNEQFF.

V usage is TRBV5-1 and J usage is TRBJ2-1; possibly TRBD2 for D (5 bases). The CDR3 has 14 residues. V dropped 2 bases and J dropped 6 bases, with 12 bases sitting between them. Per germline, CDR1 SGHRS and CDR2 YFSETQ. Here the CDR3 DNA reads TGCGCCAGCAGCTTAGGTGGACTCCTCAATGAGCAGTTCTTC. This encodes CASSLGGLLNEQFF.

This chain's CDR3 is CASTRGGNGELFF. In DNA form, the CDR3 reads TGTGCCAGCACCCGAGGGGGTAACGGGGAGCTGTTTTTT. The chain employs TRBV25-1 and TRBJ2-2; tentatively, D is TRBD1 (6 bases). The CDR3 sequence is 13 residues long. Germline CDR1 is MGHDK and CDR2 is SYGVNS. Trimming removed 7 bases from V and 7 bases from J, with 13 bases in between.

The chain carries TRBV4-1 and TRBJ1-5, with TRBD1 matching over 7 bases. The germline V gene has CDR1 MGHRA and CDR2 YSYEKL. The trim removed 3 bases at V and 0 bases at J, leaving 11 bases unmatched. This CDR3 has 18 residues. The DNA of the CDR3 is TGCGCCAGCAGCCATCCTCCGGGACAGACGAATAGCAATCAGCCCCAGCATTTT. This translates into CASSHPPGQTNSNQPQHF.

This clone was seen a few times. The chain recombines TRBV10-3 with TRBJ2-2; 7 bases agree with TRBD1. CDR3 length equals 14 residues. The V and J ends lost 7 bases and 7 bases, in that order; junction bases with no gene match: 9. Germline CDR1 ENHRY, CDR2 SYGVKD. This chain's CDR3 is CAITLQGPGGELFF. The CDR3 coding sequence is TGTGCCATCACCTTACAGGGGCCGGGCGGGGAGCTGTTTTTT.

V gene TRBV5-4 combines with J gene TRBJ2-7; 7 bases match TRBD1. This CDR3 is built from 16 residues. The J segment lost 2 bases and the V segment lost 1 base, leaving 9 bases of the junction unmatched. The germline CDR1 and CDR2 sequences are SGHNT and YYREEE (reference sequence). The CDR3 loop reads CASSLPGRGTPYEQYF. As DNA, the CDR3 is TGTGCCAGCAGCTTGCCGGGCAGGGGGACCCCCTACGAGCAGTACTTC. The full variable domain, its missing parts supplied by reference TRBV5-4 and TRBJ2-7, is ETGVTQSPTHLIKTRGQQVTLRCSSQSGHNTVSWYQQALGQGPQFIFQYYREEENGRGNFPPRFSGLQFPNYSSELNVNALELDDSALYLCASSLPGRGTPYEQYFGPGTRLTVT.

The chain is built from TRBV18 and TRBJ1-1; 9 bases map to TRBD1. The CDR3 is 14 amino acids. Trimming at V came to 5 bases and at J to 4 bases, leaving 5 bases not matched to a gene. The germline V gene has CDR1 KGHSH and CDR2 LQKENI. The CDR3 region is CASSRDRAGTEAFF. The CDR3 coding sequence is TGTGCCAGCTCAAGGGACAGGGCTGGCACTGAAGCTTTCTTT.

This chain joins TRBV18 and TRBJ2-6; D perhaps matches TRBD1 (5 bases). The ends were cut back, 5 bases at V and 0 bases at J, with 8 bases in the middle. The length of the CDR3 is 15 residues. Germline lookup yields CDR1 KGHSH and CDR2 LQKENI. The CDR3, as DNA: TGTGCCAGCTCAGGGGCCGGCTCTGGGGCCAACGTCCTGACTTTC. This translates into CASSGAGSGANVLTF. Full variable domain (outside the CDR3, taken from reference TRBV18 and TRBJ2-6): NAGVMQNPRHLVRRRGQEARLRCSPMKGHSHVYWYRQLPEEGLKFMVYLQKENIIDESGMPKERFSAEFPKEGPSILRIQQVVRGDSAAYFCASSGAGSGANVLTFGAGSRLTVL.

The J gene is TRBJ1-2, the V gene TRBV6-6, with D tentatively TRBD1 (5 bases). V was cut by 8 bases and J by 8 bases, with 15 bases left in between. Looked up from germline, CDR1 is MNHNY and CDR2 is SVGAGI (reference sequence). The CDR3 covers 12 residues. The DNA for the CDR3 is TGTGCCAGCGGTGGGGCAGGGTACGGCTACACCTTC. This gives the protein CASGGAGYGYTF.

This sequence joins TRBV19 and TRBJ2-1, with 8 bases that match TRBD2. Trimming removed 4 bases from V and 5 bases from J; junction bases left unmatched: 7. The CDR3 has 15 amino acids. Germline CDR1 reads LNHDA; CDR2 reads SQIVND (reference sequence). In nucleotides, the CDR3 is TGTGCCAGTAGTACTGGGGTACTAGCGGACAATGAGCAGTTCTTC. This sequence encodes CASSTGVLADNEQFF.

The J gene is TRBJ2-7, the V gene TRBV19, with D possibly being TRBD1 or TRBD2 (5 bases each). Trimming left V 0 bases short and J 4 bases short, with 10 bases between. Germline CDR1 reads LNHDA; CDR2 reads SQIVND (reference sequence). This CDR3 is built from 14 residues. The CDR3 protein is CASSIERGPYEQYF. The CDR3 nucleotides read TGTGCCAGTAGTATAGAAAGGGGACCATACGAGCAGTACTTC.

This clone was observed a single time. CDR3 nucleotides: TGTGCCACTACTCCCGGGACAGGGACCTATGGCTCCTACAATGAGCAGTTCTTC. Translating gives CATTPGTGTYGSYNEQFF. This rearrangement joins TRBV19 to TRBJ2-1; 9 nucleotides match TRBD1. CDR3 length equals 18 residues. The germline CDR1 and CDR2 sequences are LNHDA and SQIVND (reference sequence). Losses at the gene ends were 10 bases for V and 0 bases for J; bases not matched to a gene: 16.

This clone has only a few counts. CDR3 nucleotide sequence: TGTGCCAGCAGCGTAGGAAGTGTGAGGGCGGGGGCGAACACCGGGGAGCTGTTTTTT. This codes for CASSVGSVRAGANTGELFF. V gene TRBV9 combines with J gene TRBJ2-2; 7 nucleotides align to TRBD2. CDR3 size: 19 residues. V shed 0 bases, J shed 0 bases, and the junction held 11 bases outside the gene matches. In germline, CDR1 is SGDLS, CDR2 YYNGEE.

This chain connects TRBV6-5 to TRBJ1-2; TRBD1 might be the D (5 bases). Germline V gene sequence: CDR1 MNHEY, CDR2 SVGAGI. Between the trimmed V and J ends, which lost 1 base and 2 bases, there was a span of 11 bases. This CDR3 region has 15 residues. This CDR3 is CASSYLGRLNYGYTF. As DNA, the CDR3 is TGTGCCAGCAGTTACTTGGGGCGCCTCAACTATGGCTACACCTTC.

The chain links TRBV5-4 to TRBJ2-7, with D perhaps given as TRBD1 or TRBD2 (5 bases each). CDR3 size: 11 residues. V was trimmed by 4 bases and J by 9 bases, leaving 11 bases between them. Germline V gives CDR1 SGHNT, CDR2 YYREEE (reference sequence). The CDR3 spells CASSLRDGQYF. The CDR3 DNA follows: TGTGCCAGCAGCCTACGGGACGGGCAGTACTTC.